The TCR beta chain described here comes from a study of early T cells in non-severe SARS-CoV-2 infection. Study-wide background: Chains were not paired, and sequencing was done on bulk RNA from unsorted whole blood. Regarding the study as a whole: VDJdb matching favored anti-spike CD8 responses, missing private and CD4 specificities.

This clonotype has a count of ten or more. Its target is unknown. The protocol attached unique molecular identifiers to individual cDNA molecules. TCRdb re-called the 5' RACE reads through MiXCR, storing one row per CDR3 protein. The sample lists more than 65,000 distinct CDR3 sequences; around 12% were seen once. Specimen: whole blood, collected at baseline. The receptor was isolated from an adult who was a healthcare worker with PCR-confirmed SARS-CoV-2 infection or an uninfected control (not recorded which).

The CDR3 DNA reads as TGTGCCAGCAGTCCACTACCGCGGGACAGGGGAGGAAGGTCCTATAATTCACCCCTCCACTTT. It translates to CASSPLPRDRGGRSYNSPLHF. The chain carries TRBV28 and TRBJ1-6; 10 nucleotides agree with TRBD1. From germline, CDR1 is MDHEN and CDR2 SYDVKM. The CDR3 runs 21 residues. After removal of 5 bases from V and 1 base from J, the junction contained 17 bases not matched to a gene.